This TCR beta chain came from a study of blood T cells in healthy people across ages. V was pared by 6 bases and J by 2 bases, with 11 bases between. Germline V gives CDR1 SQVTM, CDR2 ANQGSEA. CDR3 size: 12 residues. Then a second PCR, running about 6 to 12 cycles, was carried out with a sample-barcoded 5' primer and a J-beta primer mix. Each of the cDNA molecules was tagged by a template-switch adaptor with 12 random nucleotides. MiXCR, applied by TCRdb to the 5' RACE reads, yields one record per CDR3 protein. Of hundreds of thousands of distinct CDR3 sequences in the sample, approximately 21% were seen once. Worth noting for this clonotype: No antigen is known for it.

Overall study findings and caveats: Per-million-T-cell TCR beta diversity fell roughly linearly with age.

The sample consisted of blood. The chain joins TRBV29-1 to TRBJ2-7; D could derive from TRBD1 or TRBD2 (5 bases each). The clonotype comes from a man in his 70s in good health. CDR3 region: CSVGTLTYEQYF. Here the CDR3 DNA reads TGCAGCGTGGGGACGCTTACCTACGAGCAGTACTTC.